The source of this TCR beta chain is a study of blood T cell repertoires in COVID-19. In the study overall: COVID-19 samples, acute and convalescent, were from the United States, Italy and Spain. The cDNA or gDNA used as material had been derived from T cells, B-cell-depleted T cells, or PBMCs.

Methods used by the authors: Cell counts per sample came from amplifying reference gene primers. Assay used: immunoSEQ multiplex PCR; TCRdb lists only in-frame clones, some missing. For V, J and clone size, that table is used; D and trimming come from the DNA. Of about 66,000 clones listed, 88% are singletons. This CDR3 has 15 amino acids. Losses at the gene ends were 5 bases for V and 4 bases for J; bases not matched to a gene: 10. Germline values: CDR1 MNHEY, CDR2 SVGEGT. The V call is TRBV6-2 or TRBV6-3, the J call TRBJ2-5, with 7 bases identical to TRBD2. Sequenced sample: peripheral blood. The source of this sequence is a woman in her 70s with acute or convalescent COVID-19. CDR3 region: CASSGLVSRGETQYF. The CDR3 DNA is TGTGCCAGCAGTGGACTAGTCAGCCGAGGAGAGACCCAGTACTTC.